Listed below are T cell receptor beta chains from one sample, sequenced in a study of T cell changes during pregnancy in multiple sclerosis. Clones were sequenced by immunoSEQ multiplex PCR, and TCRdb holds only the in-frame ones, with some missing. There are tens of thousands of clones in the sample; more than 75% occur only once, and approximately 7.6% lies in the top ten. The input for sequencing was CD8+ T cells from peripheral blood mononuclear cells, taken before pregnancy. The origin of the receptors is a female donor with multiple sclerosis, enrolled in a pregnancy study. CDR3s include the opening cysteine and the closing phenylalanine or tryptophan. Only some rows state a clone size, as once, few, many or a class for expanded clones.

clone_size	v_call	j_call	cdr3_aa
once	TRBV6-1	TRBJ2-6	CASSEIRSGANVLTF
.	TRBV29-1	TRBJ1-2	CSASGFNGYTF
.	TRBV5-4	TRBJ1-2	CASSLGQGGRDGYTF
few	TRBV7-9	TRBJ1-5	CASSTTGNQPQHF
.	TRBV11-2	TRBJ2-3	CASSLVRGPREYKADTQYF
.	TRBV29-1	TRBJ2-1	CSVRENNEQFF
.	TRBV27	TRBJ2-3	CASSYESTDTQYF
.	TRBV27	TRBJ2-7	CASSFLATYEQYF
once	TRBV4-2	TRBJ2-1	CASSQGTSGSLYNEQFF
once	TRBV5-6	TRBJ2-2	CASSSVGHLNTGELFF
.	TRBV5-6	TRBJ2-2	CASSPEQGYTGELFF
.	TRBV18	TRBJ2-5	CASSPIPGQTRQETQYF
once	TRBV7-9	TRBJ2-3	CASSTGLALGTQYF
.	TRBV7-2	TRBJ2-7	CASSSYRDRFYEQYF
.	TRBV2	TRBJ1-2	CASSEVRGKQDGYTF
.	TRBV14	TRBJ2-4	CASSQATGGAKNIQYF
.	TRBV19	TRBJ2-7	CASSDSYYYEQYF
few	TRBV7-9	TRBJ2-1	CASSTSGRPNEQFF
.	TRBV4-1	TRBJ2-3	CASSQRVSADTQYF
.	TRBV11-2	TRBJ2-5	CASSLVSGGYVVNQETQYF
.	TRBV11-2	TRBJ2-1	CASSLAPRTAAYNEQFF
.	TRBV6-5	TRBJ1-2	CASSYGTGGAGYTF
.	TRBV4-1	TRBJ1-2	CASSLVDSDSNYGYTF
.	TRBV5-6	TRBJ1-3	CASSFQGSGNTIYF
.	TRBV5-8	TRBJ1-2	CASSFLQGAVGYTF
once	TRBV2	TRBJ2-2	CASQDRFAPYTGELFF
.	TRBV5-4	TRBJ2-7	CASSLEQGAYEQYF
.	TRBV9	TRBJ2-1	CASSLTGFYNEQFF
.	TRBV30	TRBJ2-1	CAWSDPTVEQFF
.	TRBV12-5	TRBJ2-7	CASGLAYRVHEQYF
.	TRBV19	TRBJ2-1	CASRPRAGLAPLLGYNEQFF
.	TRBV9	TRBJ1-2	CASSVGWARGGYTF
.	TRBV30	TRBJ1-4	CAWSVWGTVGEKLFF
.	TRBV6-5	TRBJ1-2	CASSSDFVKGYTF
.	TRBV6-5	TRBJ2-1	CASSRSGTPYNEQFF
.	TRBV7-9	TRBJ2-7	CASSLVAGGTYEQYF
.	TRBV5-1	TRBJ2-3	CASSLVSSADTQYF
.	TRBV4-2	TRBJ2-6	CASSQGSSSGANVLTF
.	TRBV5-1	TRBJ2-7	CASSSGTGEYYEQYF
large	TRBV7-9	TRBJ2-7	CATDSSRELNYEQYF
once	TRBV5-1	TRBJ2-1	CASSLRLVRANEQFF
.	TRBV7-4	TRBJ2-3	CASRTSGVGIRTQYF
.	TRBV28	TRBJ2-7	CASSLFGSPPYEQYF
.	TRBV27	TRBJ1-1	CASSLIGGDTEAFF
.	TRBV27	TRBJ1-6	CASSRGADNSPLHF
.	TRBV6-6	TRBJ2-5	CASSFKLAGGGETQYF
medium-sized	TRBV10-3	TRBJ2-7	CAISKRDNEYYEQYF
medium-sized	TRBV29-1	TRBJ2-1	CSVRRGGNEQFF
.	TRBV6-5	TRBJ2-1	CASSYGSSGRAGEQFF
.	TRBV5-4	TRBJ1-2	CASSLSHQALYGYTF
.	TRBV28	TRBJ1-2	CASTLGWQGSDYGYTF
.	TRBV7-9	TRBJ2-7	CASSDTAPTPLGYEQYF
.	TRBV4-2	TRBJ2-1	CASSQFAFFSPPYNEQFF
.	TRBV19	TRBJ2-7	CASSIVFSYEQYF
.	TRBV7-4	TRBJ2-7	CASSFSASGSYGASYEQYF
.	TRBV5-1	TRBJ2-6	CASSLSPGISSGANVLTF